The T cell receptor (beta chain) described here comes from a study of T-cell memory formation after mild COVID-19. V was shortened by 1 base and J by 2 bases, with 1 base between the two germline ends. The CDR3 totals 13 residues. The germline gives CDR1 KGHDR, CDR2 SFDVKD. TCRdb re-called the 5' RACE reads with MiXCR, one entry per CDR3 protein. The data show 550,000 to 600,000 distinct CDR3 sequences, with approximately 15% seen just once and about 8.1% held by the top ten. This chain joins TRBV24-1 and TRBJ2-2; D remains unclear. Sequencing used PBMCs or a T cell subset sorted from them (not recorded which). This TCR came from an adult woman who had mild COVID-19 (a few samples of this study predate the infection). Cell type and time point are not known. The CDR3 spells CATSDFNTGELFF. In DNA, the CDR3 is TGTGCCACCAGTGATTTTAACACCGGGGAGCTGTTTTTT.